Listed here are 20 T cell receptor beta chains from one sample, sequenced in a study of beta chain features in type 1 diabetes listed by TCRdb under 2018. The method was the immunoSEQ multiplex PCR assay. The High Capacity cDNA Reverse Transcription Kit was used to reverse transcribe all of the isolated RNA, meaning that expressed TCRB transcripts were what got sequenced. TCRdb re-hosts the immuneACCESS table, in-frame sequences only. Its copies lack some clones; in the studies checked, an unresolved V gene accounts for under half of them, and the cause for the rest is not known. This sample has around 500,000 clones in its table, and around 28% of those were observed once. The leading ten clones occupy around 0.065% of the sample. Sample: naive CD4+ T cells from blood. The intended sense of this specimen's cell subset or site label: true naive CD4+ T cells. All receptors come from a man aged 18 to 29 in good health.

This clone was counted only a few times. V usage is TRBV7-3 and J usage is TRBJ2-3; 9 nucleotides line up with TRBD2. Germline V gene lookup returns CDR1 SGHTA and CDR2 FQGTGA. The CDR3 loop spans 17 amino acids. Germline trimming cut 5 bases from V and 1 base from J; bases unmatched to any gene: 10. CDR3 nucleotide sequence: TGTGCCAGCAGCACCGGGACTAGCCCGAGGGGCACAGATACGCAGTATTTT. It yields the protein CASSTGTSPRGTDTQYF.

The chain links TRBV5-1 to TRBJ2-7, with D possibly called TRBD1 or TRBD2 (5 bases each). The CDR3 length is 14 residues. Germline V lookup: CDR1 SGHRS, CDR2 YFSETQ. Between the trimmed V and J ends, which lost 3 bases and 7 bases, there was a span of 17 bases. CDR3 DNA sequence: TGCGCCAGCAGCTCCGGGACCGGTTCCGGAGAGCAGTACTTC. It is translated as CASSSGTGSGEQYF.

This sequence joins TRBV27 and TRBJ2-5; unclear D gene. The length of the CDR3 is 15 residues. Germline V gene data show CDR1 as MNHEY and CDR2 as SMNVEV (reference sequence). The V and J ends lost 0 bases and 1 base respectively, with 9 bases between them. CDR3 protein: CASSLSLGFQETQYF. The CDR3 DNA is TGTGCCAGCAGTTTATCGTTGGGTTTCCAAGAGACCCAGTACTTC.

The gene calls are TRBV5-1 and TRBJ2-5; D possibly uses TRBD1 or TRBD2 (5 bases each). The CDR3 runs 15 residues. Germline CDR1 and CDR2: SGHRS and YFSETQ. Trimming stripped 6 bases from V and 2 bases from J, with 17 bases between. CDR3 bases: TGCGCCAGCAAATCTCTTGGGGACCAACAAGAGACCCAGTACTTC. Translating gives CASKSLGDQQETQYF.

This clone was detected a few times. CDR3 loop: CAWRPTSGILFF. DNA of the CDR3: TGTGCCTGGAGGCCAACTAGCGGGATCCTGTTCTTC. The chain joins TRBV30 to TRBJ2-1; 10 bases match TRBD2. Germline V gene sequence: CDR1 GTSNPN, CDR2 SVGIG (reference sequence). The CDR3 spans 12 residues. Trimming at V came to 3 bases and at J to 15 bases, leaving 8 bases not matched to a gene.

This clone is a singleton in its sample. One end of the junction fails to match germline, which may point to a read error. V usage is TRBV29-1 and J usage is TRBJ2-5; D remains ambiguous. CDR1 SQVTM and CDR2 ANQGSEA come from the germline V gene. This CDR3 spans 13 amino acids. The CDR3 sequence is CSVGTVVQETRYF. DNA for the CDR3: TGCAGCGTTGGTACAGTTGTTCAAGAGACCCGGTACTTC. Complete variable domain (other parts from reference TRBV29-1 and TRBJ2-5): SAVISQKPSRDICQRGTSLTIQCQVDSQVTMMFWYRQQPGQSLTLIATANQGSEATYESGFVIDKFPISRPNLTFSTLTVSNMSPEDSSIYLCSVGTVVQETRYFGPGTRLLVL.

The V gene is TRBV5-4, the J gene TRBJ2-4; the match to TRBD1 covers 7 bases. Germline V gene lookup returns CDR1 SGHNT and CDR2 YYREEE (reference sequence). The CDR3 totals 14 residues. V trimming: 4 bases; J trimming: 6 bases; junction bases outside the gene matches: 7. CDR3 coding DNA: TGTGCCAGCAGCCGCGACAGGGTGGGAAACATTCAGTACTTC. It yields the protein CASSRDRVGNIQYF.

The CDR3 sequence is CAWSQPYEQYF. For the CDR3, the DNA is TGTGCCTGGAGTCAACCCTACGAGCAGTACTTC. The V gene is TRBV30, the J gene TRBJ2-7; D is ambiguous. Germline values: CDR1 GTSNPN, CDR2 SVGIG (reference sequence). Trimming pared 2 bases from V and 2 bases from J, leaving 4 bases between. The CDR3 loop spans 11 amino acids.

This chain links TRBV2 with TRBJ1-3, with a weak D call TRBD1 (5 bases). Germline CDR1 reads SNHLY; CDR2 reads FYNNEI. CDR3 length: 13 residues. V was clipped by 5 bases and J by 3 bases, with 8 bases between them. The CDR3 nucleotides are TGTGCCAGCAGTCCACAGGTTGGAAACACCATATATTTT. Residues: CASSPQVGNTIYF.

This chain joins TRBV7-9 and TRBJ1-1, with D maybe TRBD1 (6 bases). This CDR3 is built from 15 residues. Trimming stripped 5 bases from V and 8 bases from J, with 21 bases between. In germline, CDR1 is SEHNR, CDR2 FQNEAQ (reference sequence). The CDR3 protein is CASSALQGVDSEAFF. CDR3 nucleotide sequence: TGTGCCAGCAGCGCCCTACAGGGAGTGGACTCCGAAGCTTTCTTT.

This clone was recorded once. This rearrangement joins TRBV2 to TRBJ2-5, with D possibly TRBD2 on 6 matching bases. The CDR3 covers 12 residues. V was cut by 4 bases and J by 9 bases, with 12 bases left in between. CDR1 and CDR2 (germline): SNHLY, FYNNEI. The CDR3 DNA reads as TGTGCCAGCAGTGGGGGACCGGGGGCCCAGTACTTC. Amino acid sequence: CASSGGPGAQYF.

Only a few counts were recorded for this clone. The chain recombines TRBV6-1 with TRBJ1-1; D unclear. Germline CDR1 is MNHNS and CDR2 is SASEGT. CDR3 length equals 13 residues. Deletions cut 5 bases from V and 1 base from J, with 8 bases between. The DNA for the CDR3 is TGTGCCAGCAGTCTGGACTGGAACACTGAAGCTTTCTTT. It yields the protein CASSLDWNTEAFF.

This clone was seen more than once but under ten times. CDR3 in amino acids: CASSQEGGTGAYEQYF. CDR3 coding DNA: TGTGCCAGCAGCCAAGAAGGCGGGACAGGGGCCTACGAGCAGTACTTC. The V gene is TRBV7-2, the J gene TRBJ2-7, with TRBD1 identical over 10 bases. Looked up from germline, CDR1 is SGHTA and CDR2 is FQGNSA. The CDR3 sequence is 16 residues long. J lost 2 bases, V lost 5 bases, and 9 bases had no gene match.

This chain joins TRBV11-1 and TRBJ2-5; 8 nucleotides match TRBD1. Germline CDR1 is SGHAT and CDR2 is FQDESV (reference sequence). CDR3 length equals 13 residues. J was trimmed by 4 bases and V by 4 bases; bases with no gene match: 2. This CDR3 reads CASSWDRRETQYF. In DNA form, the CDR3 reads TGTGCCAGCAGCTGGGACAGGCGAGAGACCCAGTACTTC.

In DNA, the CDR3 is TGTGCCAGCAGCAAAGTTGAGACCCAGTACTTC. It encodes CASSKVETQYF. The rearrangement joins TRBV7-2 to TRBJ2-5; no reliable D call. The CDR3 runs to 11 residues. Trimming removed 5 bases at V and 5 bases at J, with 6 bases between. In germline, CDR1 is SGHTA, CDR2 FQGNSA.

The chain links TRBV30 to TRBJ1-1; TRBD1 agrees at 7 bases. Looked up from germline, CDR1 is GTSNPN and CDR2 is SVGIG (reference sequence). V shed 2 bases, J shed 6 bases, and the junction held 3 bases outside the gene matches. The CDR3 covers 12 residues. The DNA for the CDR3 is TGTGCCTGGAGTCAAGGGGGCCCTGAAGCTTTCTTT. Amino acid sequence: CAWSQGGPEAFF.

In its sample, this clone was seen a few times. The chain recombines TRBV7-9 with TRBJ2-6; D ambiguous. V gave up 3 bases and J gave up 2 bases, with 8 bases separating them. CDR3 length: 15 residues. In germline, CDR1 is SEHNR, CDR2 FQNEAQ (reference sequence). CDR3 sequence (DNA): TGTGCCAGCAGCTTTTATACGGCTGGGGCCAACGTCCTGACTTTC. Its translation: CASSFYTAGANVLTF.

This clone appeared a few times. The chain combines TRBV6-5 with TRBJ2-7; D might be TRBD2 (6 bases). The V end was cut by 0 bases, the J end by 6 bases, with 12 bases between. The CDR3 runs to 14 residues. The V gene's germline CDR1 is MNHEY and CDR2 SVGAGI. In DNA form, the CDR3 reads TGTGCCAGCAGTTACTCCCGCGGGATCGGCGAGCAGTACTTC. It codes for CASSYSRGIGEQYF.

This clone was found a few times. This chain uses TRBV4-3 with TRBJ2-6, with D perhaps given as TRBD1 or TRBD2 (5 bases each). V gave up 0 bases and J gave up 3 bases, with 15 bases separating them. Germline V gives CDR1 LGHNA, CDR2 YSLEER. The CDR3 spans 18 residues. The CDR3 nucleotides read TGCGCCAGCAGCCAAGATGCCGGGGCCGTTCGTGGGGCCAACGTCCTGACTTTC. This gives the protein CASSQDAGAVRGANVLTF.

The chain combines TRBV7-6 with TRBJ2-5; TRBD1 or TRBD2 may be the D gene (5 bases each). CDR3 length: 14 amino acids. Germline CDR1 is SGHVS and CDR2 is FNYEAQ. Trimming shortened V by 6 bases and J by 2 bases, and 13 bases separated the two germline ends. The CDR3 here is CASSLRGEQETQYF. The CDR3 DNA sequence: TGTGCCAGCAGTCTCCGAGGGGAACAAGAGACCCAGTACTTC.